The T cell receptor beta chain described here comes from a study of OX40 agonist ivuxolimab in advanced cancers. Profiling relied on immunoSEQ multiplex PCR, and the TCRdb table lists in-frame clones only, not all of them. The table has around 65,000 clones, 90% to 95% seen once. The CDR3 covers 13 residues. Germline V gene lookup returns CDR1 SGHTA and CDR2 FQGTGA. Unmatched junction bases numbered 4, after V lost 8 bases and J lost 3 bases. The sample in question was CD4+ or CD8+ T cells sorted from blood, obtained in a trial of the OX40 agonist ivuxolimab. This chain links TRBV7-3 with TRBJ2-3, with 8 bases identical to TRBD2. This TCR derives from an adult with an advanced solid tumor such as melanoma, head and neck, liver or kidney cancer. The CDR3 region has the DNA TGTGCCAGCCGCGCGGGAGGAACAGATACGCAGTATTTT. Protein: CASRAGGTDTQYF.